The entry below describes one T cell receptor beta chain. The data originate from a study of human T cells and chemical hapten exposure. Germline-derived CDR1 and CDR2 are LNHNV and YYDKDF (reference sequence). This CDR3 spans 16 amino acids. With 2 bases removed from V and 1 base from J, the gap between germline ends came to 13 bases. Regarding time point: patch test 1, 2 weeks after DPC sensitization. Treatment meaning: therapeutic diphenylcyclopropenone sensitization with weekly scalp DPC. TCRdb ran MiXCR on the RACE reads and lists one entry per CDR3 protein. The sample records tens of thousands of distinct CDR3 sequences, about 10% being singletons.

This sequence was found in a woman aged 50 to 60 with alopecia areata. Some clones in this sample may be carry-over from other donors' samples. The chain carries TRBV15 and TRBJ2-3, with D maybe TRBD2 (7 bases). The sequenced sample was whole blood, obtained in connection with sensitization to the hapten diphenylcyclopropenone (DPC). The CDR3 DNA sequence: TGTGCCACCAGCAGAAGGGGGGGCACCGGCACAGATACGCAGTATTTT. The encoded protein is CATSRRGGTGTDTQYF. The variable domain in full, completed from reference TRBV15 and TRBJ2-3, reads DAMVIQNPRYQVTQFGKPVTLSCSQTLNHNVMYWYQQKSSQAPKLLFHYYDKDFNNEADTPDNFQSRRPNTSFCFLDIRSPGLGDTAMYLCATSRRGGTGTDTQYFGPGTRLTVL.